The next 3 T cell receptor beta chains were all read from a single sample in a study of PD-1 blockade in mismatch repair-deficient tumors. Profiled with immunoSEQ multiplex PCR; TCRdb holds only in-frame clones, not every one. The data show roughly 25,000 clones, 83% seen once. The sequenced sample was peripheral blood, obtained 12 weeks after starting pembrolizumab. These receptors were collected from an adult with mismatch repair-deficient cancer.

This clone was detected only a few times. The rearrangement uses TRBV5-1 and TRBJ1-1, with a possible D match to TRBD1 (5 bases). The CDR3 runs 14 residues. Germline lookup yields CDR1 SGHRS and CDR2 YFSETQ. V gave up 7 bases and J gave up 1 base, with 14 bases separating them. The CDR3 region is CASSTRGENTEAFF. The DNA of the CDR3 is TGCGCCAGCTCGACCCGGGGCGAGAACACTGAAGCTTTCTTT.

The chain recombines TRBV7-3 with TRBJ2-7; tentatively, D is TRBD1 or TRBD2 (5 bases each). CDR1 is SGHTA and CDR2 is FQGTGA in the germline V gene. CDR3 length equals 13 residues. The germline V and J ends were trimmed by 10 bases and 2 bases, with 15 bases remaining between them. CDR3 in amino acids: CAIAGTGTYEQYF. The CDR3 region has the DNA TGTGCCATCGCAGGGACGGGGACCTACGAGCAGTACTTC.

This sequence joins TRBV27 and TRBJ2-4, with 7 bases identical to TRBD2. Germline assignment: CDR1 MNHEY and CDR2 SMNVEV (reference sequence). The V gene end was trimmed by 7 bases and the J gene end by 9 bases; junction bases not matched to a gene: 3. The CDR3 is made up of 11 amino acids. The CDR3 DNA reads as TGTGCCAGCACCAGGGAGGGCATTCAGTACTTC. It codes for CASTREGIQYF.